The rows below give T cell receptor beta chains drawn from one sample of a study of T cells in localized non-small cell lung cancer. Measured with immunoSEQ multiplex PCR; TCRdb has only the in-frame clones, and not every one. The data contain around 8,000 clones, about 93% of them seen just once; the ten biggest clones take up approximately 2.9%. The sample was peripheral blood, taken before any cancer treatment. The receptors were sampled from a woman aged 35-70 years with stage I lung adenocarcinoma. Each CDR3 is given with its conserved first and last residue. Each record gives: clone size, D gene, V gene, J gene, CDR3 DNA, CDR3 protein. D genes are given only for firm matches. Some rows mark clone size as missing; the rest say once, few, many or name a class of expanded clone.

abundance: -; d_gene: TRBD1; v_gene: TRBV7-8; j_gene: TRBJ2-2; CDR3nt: TGTGCCAGCAGCTTCTCGACAGGGTCGAACACCGGGGAGCTGTTTTTT; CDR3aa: CASSFSTGSNTGELFF
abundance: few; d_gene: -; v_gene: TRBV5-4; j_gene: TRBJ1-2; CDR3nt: TGTGCCAGCAGTACCTCAGGGTTCTCTTATGGCTACACCTTC; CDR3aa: CASSTSGFSYGYTF
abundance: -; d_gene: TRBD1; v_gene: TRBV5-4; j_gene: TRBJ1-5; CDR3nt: TGTGCCAGCAGGTCCGACAGGGGATCAGGCAATCAGCCCCAGCATTTT; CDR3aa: CASRSDRGSGNQPQHF
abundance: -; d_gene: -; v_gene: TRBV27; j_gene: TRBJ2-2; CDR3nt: TGTGCCAGCAGTTCAACCTCAGGAGGGGGAACCGGGGAGCTGTTTTTT; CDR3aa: CASSSTSGGGTGELFF
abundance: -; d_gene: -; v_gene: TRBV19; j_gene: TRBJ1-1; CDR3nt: TGTGCCAGTAGTAACCAAGTAGACACTGAAGCTTTCTTT; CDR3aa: CASSNQVDTEAFF
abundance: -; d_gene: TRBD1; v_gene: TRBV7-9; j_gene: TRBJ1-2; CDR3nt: TGTGCCAGCAGCTTAGTCGAGGGGGCTAATGGCTACACCTTC; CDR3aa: CASSLVEGANGYTF
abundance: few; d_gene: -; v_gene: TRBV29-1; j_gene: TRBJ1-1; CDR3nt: TGCAGCGTTCAGCAAAGGAACACTGAAGCTTTCTTT; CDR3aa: CSVQQRNTEAFF
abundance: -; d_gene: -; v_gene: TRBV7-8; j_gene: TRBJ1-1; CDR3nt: TGTGCCAGCAGCGGGAGGGGGTGGGGTACTGAAGCTTTCTTT; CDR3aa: CASSGRGWGTEAFF
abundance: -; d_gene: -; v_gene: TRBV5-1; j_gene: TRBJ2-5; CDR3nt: TGCGCCAGCAAAACAGCGTGGAGGGAACCAGAGACCCAGTACTTC; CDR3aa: CASKTAWREPETQYF
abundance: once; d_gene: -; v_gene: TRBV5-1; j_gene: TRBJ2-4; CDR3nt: TGCGCCAGCAGCTTGAGCTACGAACCGCATAGACCTCACTTC; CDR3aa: CASSLSYEPHRPHF
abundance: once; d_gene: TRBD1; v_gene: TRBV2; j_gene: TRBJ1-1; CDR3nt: TGTGCCAGCAGTTTACAGGGGATGAGCACTGAAGCTTTCTTT; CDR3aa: CASSLQGMSTEAFF
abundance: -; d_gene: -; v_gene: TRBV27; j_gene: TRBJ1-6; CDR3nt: TGTGCCAGCAGTTTGGCAGGTCGGAATTCACCCCTCCACTTT; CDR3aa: CASSLAGRNSPLHF
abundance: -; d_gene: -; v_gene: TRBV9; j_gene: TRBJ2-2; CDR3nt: TGTGCCAGCAGCGTAGCTGGGGCGGTATCCGGGGAGCTGTTTTTT; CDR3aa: CASSVAGAVSGELFF
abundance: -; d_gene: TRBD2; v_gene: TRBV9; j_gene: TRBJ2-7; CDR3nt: TGTGCCAGCAGCGTGGTACCGGGACTATCCTACGAGCAGTACTTC; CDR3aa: CASSVVPGLSYEQYF
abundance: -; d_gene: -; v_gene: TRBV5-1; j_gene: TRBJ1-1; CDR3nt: TGCGCCAGCAGCGGAGGGGATCCGAACACTGAAGCTTTCTTT; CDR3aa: CASSGGDPNTEAFF
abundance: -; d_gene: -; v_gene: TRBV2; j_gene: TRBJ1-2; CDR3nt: TGTGCCAGCAGTGAGATTCCTCTCGGGAACTATGGCTACACCTTC; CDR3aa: CASSEIPLGNYGYTF
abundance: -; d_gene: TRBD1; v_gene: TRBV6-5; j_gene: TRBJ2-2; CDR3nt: TGTGCCAGCAGGGACAGGGTTAGAGACACCGGGGAGCTGTTTTTT; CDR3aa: CASRDRVRDTGELFF
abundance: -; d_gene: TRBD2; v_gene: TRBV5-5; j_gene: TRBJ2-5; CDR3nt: TGTGCCAGCAGCCGGACTAGCGGGAGATTGGGCGAGACCCAGTACTTC; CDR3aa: CASSRTSGRLGETQYF
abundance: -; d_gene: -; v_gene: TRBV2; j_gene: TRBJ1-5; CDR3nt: TGTGCCAGCAGCGTTCTAGGACAAGGGGGAAATCAGCCCCAGCATTTT; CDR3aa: CASSVLGQGGNQPQHF
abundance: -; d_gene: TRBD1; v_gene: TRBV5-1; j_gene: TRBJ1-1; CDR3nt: TGCGCCAGCAGCGAAGGGACAGGGGGGACTGAAGCTTTCTTT; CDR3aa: CASSEGTGGTEAFF
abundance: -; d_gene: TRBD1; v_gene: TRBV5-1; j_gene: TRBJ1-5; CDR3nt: TGCGCCAGCAGCCCCGGACAGGTGAGCAATCAGCCCCAGCATTTT; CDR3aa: CASSPGQVSNQPQHF
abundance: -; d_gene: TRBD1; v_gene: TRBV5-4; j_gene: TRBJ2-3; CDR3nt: TGTGCCAGCAGCTCCCGACAGGGGGCCGATACGCAGTATTTT; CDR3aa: CASSSRQGADTQYF
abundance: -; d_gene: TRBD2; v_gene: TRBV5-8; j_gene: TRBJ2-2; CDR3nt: TGTGCCAGCAGCCGGGGACTAGCGGGGTCCGGGGAGCTGTTTTTT; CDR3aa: CASSRGLAGSGELFF
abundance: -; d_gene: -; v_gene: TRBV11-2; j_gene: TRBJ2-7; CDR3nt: TGTGCCAGCAGCTTAGCCCCTGGGTCCTACGAGCAGTACTTC; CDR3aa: CASSLAPGSYEQYF
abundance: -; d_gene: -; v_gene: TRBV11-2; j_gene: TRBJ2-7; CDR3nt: TGTGCCAGCAGCTTAGTACATAAATACGAGCAGTACTTC; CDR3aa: CASSLVHKYEQYF
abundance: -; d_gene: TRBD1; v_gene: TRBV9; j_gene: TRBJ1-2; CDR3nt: TGTGCCAGCAGCGTATCACAGGGGCCCAGGGATGGCTACACCTTC; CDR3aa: CASSVSQGPRDGYTF
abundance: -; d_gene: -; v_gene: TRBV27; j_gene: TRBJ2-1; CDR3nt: TGTGCCAGCAGAGGGGACGCCGCCTACAATGAGCAGTTCTTC; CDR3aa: CASRGDAAYNEQFF
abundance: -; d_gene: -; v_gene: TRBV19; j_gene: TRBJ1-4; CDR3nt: TGTGCCAGTAGTCCAAGGACAGTTAGAGCCGAAAAACTGTTTTTT; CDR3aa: CASSPRTVRAEKLFF
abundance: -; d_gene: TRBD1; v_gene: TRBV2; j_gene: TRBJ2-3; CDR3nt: TGTGCCAGCAACGGACAGGGGTTTCATACGCAGTATTTT; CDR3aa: CASNGQGFHTQYF
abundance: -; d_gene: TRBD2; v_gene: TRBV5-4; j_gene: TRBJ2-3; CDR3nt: TGTGCCAGCAGCTTGGAACTAGCGTCTGATACGCAGTATTTT; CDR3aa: CASSLELASDTQYF
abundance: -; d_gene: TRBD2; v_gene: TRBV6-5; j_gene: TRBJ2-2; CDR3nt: TGTGCCAGCTGGGCTAGCGGGGGGCGCGGCGGGGAGCTGTTTTTT; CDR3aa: CASWASGGRGGELFF
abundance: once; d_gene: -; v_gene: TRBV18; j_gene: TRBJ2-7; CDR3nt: TGTGCCAGCTCAGGGCGCGAGATCTACGAGCAGTACTTC; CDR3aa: CASSGREIYEQYF
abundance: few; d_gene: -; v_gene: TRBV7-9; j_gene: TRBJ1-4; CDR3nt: TGTGCCAGCAGCCGCCAGGGCGCAAAAAATGAAAAACTGTTTTTT; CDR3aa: CASSRQGAKNEKLFF
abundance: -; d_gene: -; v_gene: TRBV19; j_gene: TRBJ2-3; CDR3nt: TGTGCCAGTATGACGCAGGCCACAGATACGCAGTATTTT; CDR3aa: CASMTQATDTQYF
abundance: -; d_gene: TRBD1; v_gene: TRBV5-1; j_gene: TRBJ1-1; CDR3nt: TGCGCCAGCAGCCCACAGGGGGCGAACACTGAAGCTTTCTTT; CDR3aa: CASSPQGANTEAFF
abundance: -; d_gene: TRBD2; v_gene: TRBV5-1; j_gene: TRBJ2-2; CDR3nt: TGCGCCAGCTCTAGCGGGGGCATTGGAACCGGGGAGCTGTTTTTT; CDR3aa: CASSSGGIGTGELFF
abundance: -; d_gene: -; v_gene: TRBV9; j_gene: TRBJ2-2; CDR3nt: TGTGCCAGCAGAAGGGGCAGGGATTTTTCCGGGGAGCTGTTTTTT; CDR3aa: CASRRGRDFSGELFF
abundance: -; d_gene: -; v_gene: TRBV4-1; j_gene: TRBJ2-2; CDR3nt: TGCGCCAGCAGCACTCGGACCGGGGAGCTGTTTTTT; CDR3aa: CASSTRTGELFF
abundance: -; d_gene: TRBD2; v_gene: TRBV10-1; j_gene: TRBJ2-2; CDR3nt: TGCGCCAGCAGTGATTCTAGCGGATACACCGGGGAGCTGTTTTTT; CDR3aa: CASSDSSGYTGELFF
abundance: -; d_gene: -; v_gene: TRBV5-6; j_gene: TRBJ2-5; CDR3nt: TGTGCCAGCAGCTTTCTGGGAGAGACCCAGTACTTC; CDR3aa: CASSFLGETQYF
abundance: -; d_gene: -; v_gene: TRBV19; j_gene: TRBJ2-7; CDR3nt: TGTGCCAGTAGTCTCCGCGGACGGAATTACGAGCAGTACTTC; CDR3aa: CASSLRGRNYEQYF
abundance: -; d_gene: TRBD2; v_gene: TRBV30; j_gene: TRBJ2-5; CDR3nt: TGTGCCGTTAGCGGGACGGGGAGAGAGACCCAGTACTTC; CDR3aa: CAVSGTGRETQYF
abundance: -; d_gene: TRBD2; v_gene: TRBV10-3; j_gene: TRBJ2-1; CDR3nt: TGTGCCATCAGTGAGTCGGGACTACCTGAGCAGTTCTTC; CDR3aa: CAISESGLPEQFF
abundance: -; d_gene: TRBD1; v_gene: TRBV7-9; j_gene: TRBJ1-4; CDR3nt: TGTGCCAGCAGCTTAGTTGGTACAGGGGTGAGTGAAAAACTGTTTTTT; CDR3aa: CASSLVGTGVSEKLFF
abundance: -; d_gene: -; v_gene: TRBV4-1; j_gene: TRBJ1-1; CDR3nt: TGCGCCAGCAGCCCACCAGCGTGGGGTGGGGGGGCGGCGATGAACACTGAAGCTTTCTTT; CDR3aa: CASSPPAWGGGAAMNTEAFF
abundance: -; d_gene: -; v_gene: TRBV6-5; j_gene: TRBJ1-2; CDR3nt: TGTGCCAGCAGTCAACAGCGCCCTGGTGGCTACACCTTC; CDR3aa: CASSQQRPGGYTF
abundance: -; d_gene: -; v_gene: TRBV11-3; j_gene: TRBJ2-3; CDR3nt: TGTGCCAGCAGTTTAGGCCAGGGAGCAGATACGCAGTATTTT; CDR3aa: CASSLGQGADTQYF
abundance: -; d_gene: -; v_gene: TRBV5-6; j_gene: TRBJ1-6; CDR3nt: TGTGCCAGCAGCTTGGTTACAGGCTACTATAATTCACCCCTCCACTTT; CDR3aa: CASSLVTGYYNSPLHF